These 8 T cell receptor beta chains came from one sample sequenced in a study of cytomegalovirus exposure and HLA in healthy donors. Measured with immunoSEQ multiplex PCR; TCRdb has only the in-frame clones, and not every one. Of around 300,000 clones in the sample, about nine tenths were seen once. The material sequenced was PBMCs. The receptors originated from a woman in her twenties or thirties in good health and CMV-seropositive.

V usage is TRBV29-1 and J usage is TRBJ2-1; tentatively, D is TRBD1 or TRBD2 (5 bases each). The CDR3 contains 12 residues. CDR1 and CDR2 (germline): SQVTM, ANQGSEA. V lost 4 bases and J 10 bases, leaving 14 bases between the germline ends. CDR3: CSVASGPDEQFF. As DNA, the CDR3 is TGCAGCGTTGCGTCGGGGCCGGACGAGCAGTTCTTC.

The V call is TRBV2, the J call TRBJ2-2, with TRBD2 matching 7 bases. The trim removed 8 bases at V and 1 base at J, leaving 7 bases unmatched. Germline V gives CDR1 SNHLY, CDR2 FYNNEI. This CDR3 has 15 residues. This CDR3 reads CASRLASGNTGELFF. In DNA, the CDR3 is TGTGCCAGCCGCCTCGCTAGCGGGAACACCGGGGAGCTGTTTTTT. Supplemented by reference TRBV2 and TRBJ2-2, the full variable domain reads EPEVTQTPSHQVTQMGQEVILRCVPISNHLYFYWYRQILGQKVEFLVSFYNNEISEKSEIFDDQFSVERPDGSNFTLKIRSTKLEDSAMYFCASRLASGNTGELFFGEGSRLTVL.

The chain couples TRBV9 to TRBJ1-2; D gene unclear. CDR1 and CDR2 (germline): SGDLS, YYNGEE. This CDR3 has 15 residues. Trimming shortened V by 0 bases and J by 5 bases, and 14 bases separated the two germline ends. CDR3 bases: TGTGCCAGCAGCGTAGCCCAGACGGGGTTATATGGCTACACCTTC. This sequence encodes CASSVAQTGLYGYTF.

The chain uses TRBV7-2 and TRBJ2-7; a possible D gene is TRBD2 (5 bases). CDR1 and CDR2 (germline): SGHTA, FQGNSA. The CDR3 has 14 residues. Trimming stripped 5 bases from V and 2 bases from J, with 13 bases between. CDR3 protein: CASSARDFTYEQYF. CDR3 DNA: TGTGCCAGCAGCGCCCGGGATTTTACCTACGAGCAGTACTTC.

A few counts support this clone. The chain has TRBV5-1 and TRBJ2-2; 9 bases match TRBD2. The germline gives CDR1 SGHRS, CDR2 YFSETQ. V shed 0 bases and J 3 bases; nucleotides not matched to a gene: 3. The CDR3 totals 16 residues. Written as DNA, the CDR3 is TGCGCCAGCAGCTTGGAGGCGGGAGGGTACACCGGGGAGCTGTTTTTT. It encodes CASSLEAGGYTGELFF.

A single count supports this clone. Within the sample, other DNA sequences also encode this same CDR3. This chain uses TRBV11-2 with TRBJ2-7, with D tentatively TRBD1 (6 bases). The V end lost 3 bases, the J end lost 0 bases, and 9 bases lay between the germline ends. Per germline, CDR1 SGHAT and CDR2 FQNNGV. The CDR3 has 14 amino acids. The CDR3 DNA reads as TGTGCCAGCAGCTTGTGGGGGCCCTCCTACGAGCAGTACTTC. The encoded protein is CASSLWGPSYEQYF. Based on the CDR3 plus reference TRBV11-2 and TRBJ2-7, the full variable domain is EAGVAQSPRYKIIEKRQSVAFWCNPISGHATLYWYQQILGQGPKLLIQFQNNGVVDDSQLPKDRFSAERLKGVDSTLKIQPAKLEDSAVYLCASSLWGPSYEQYFGPGTRLTVT.

The rearrangement uses TRBV18 and TRBJ2-5; D remains ambiguous. Germline values: CDR1 KGHSH, CDR2 LQKENI. The CDR3 is 14 amino acids. V was cut by 3 bases and J by 1 base, with 9 bases left in between. The CDR3 sequence: CASSPGLGQETQYF. The DNA of the CDR3 is TGTGCCAGCTCACCCGGGCTAGGCCAAGAGACCCAGTACTTC. Full variable domain (outside the CDR3, taken from reference TRBV18 and TRBJ2-5): NAGVMQNPRHLVRRRGQEARLRCSPMKGHSHVYWYRQLPEEGLKFMVYLQKENIIDESGMPKERFSAEFPKEGPSILRIQQVVRGDSAAYFCASSPGLGQETQYFGPGTRLLVL.

This sequence joins TRBV5-6 and TRBJ2-1; D is unclear. The V gene lost 2 bases and the J gene lost 6 bases, with 9 bases spanning the gap. Germline CDR1 reads SGHDT; CDR2 reads YYEEEE. The CDR3 has 13 amino acids. CDR3 sequence reads: CASSLGSPNEQFF. The CDR3, as DNA: TGTGCCAGCAGCTTAGGCAGCCCCAATGAGCAGTTCTTC. The full variable domain, in which reference TRBV5-6 and TRBJ2-1 provide the parts outside the CDR3, is DAGVTQSPTHLIKTRGQQVTLRCSPKSGHDTVSWYQQALGQGPQFIFQYYEEEERQRGNFPDRFSGHQFPNYSSELNVNALLLGDSALYLCASSLGSPNEQFFGPGTRLTVL.